These 15 T cell receptor beta chains were all obtained from the same sample, sequenced in a study of graft-versus-host responses after intestinal transplantation. The method was immunoSEQ multiplex PCR; TCRdb's version includes in-frame clones alone and lacks a portion of them. The sample shows 20,000 to 25,000 clones, roughly 95% of them seen only once. The sample consisted of PBMCs, taken 156 days after intestinal transplant. All receptors come from a human patient who received an intestinal transplant, so some T cells may come from the graft donor.

This clone was recorded a few times. J is TRBJ2-7 and V is TRBV18, with 8 nucleotides matching TRBD1. V shed 0 bases and J 4 bases; nucleotides not matched to a gene: 5. The germline CDR1 and CDR2 sequences are KGHSH and LQKENI. The CDR3 consists of 15 residues. The CDR3 region has the DNA TGTGCCAGCTCACCACCAACTAGACAGGGGTACGAGCAGTACTTC. Residues: CASSPPTRQGYEQYF.

This clone was seen once. The chain combines TRBV13 with TRBJ2-1; 7 nucleotides match TRBD2. Germline lookup yields CDR1 PRHDT and CDR2 FYEKMQ (reference sequence). CDR3 length: 15 amino acids. The V gene end was trimmed by 5 bases and the J gene end by 4 bases; junction bases not matched to a gene: 8. The CDR3 is CASSRVGEGYNEQFF. The CDR3, as DNA: TGTGCCAGCAGCAGAGTCGGGGAGGGGTACAATGAGCAGTTCTTC.

The genes are TRBV19 and TRBJ2-7, with D maybe TRBD1 (5 bases). The CDR3 sequence is 12 residues long. V was pared by 5 bases and J by 3 bases, with 8 bases between. The germline V gene has CDR1 LNHDA and CDR2 SQIVND (reference sequence). The CDR3 DNA reads TGTGCCAGTAGTGACAGAGACTACGAGCAGTACTTC. Its protein is CASSDRDYEQYF.

The chain combines TRBV9 with TRBJ1-3; D is unresolved. The CDR3 consists of 15 residues. V dropped 3 bases and J dropped 0 bases, with 10 bases sitting between them. Per the germline V gene, CDR1 is SGDLS and CDR2 is YYNGEE. CDR3 DNA sequence: TGTGCCAGCAGCGCGGGCACAGACTCTGGAAACACCATATATTTT. It translates to CASSAGTDSGNTIYF.

The rearrangement joins TRBV5-1 to TRBJ2-6, with TRBD1 matching over 10 bases. Germline-derived CDR1 and CDR2 are SGHRS and YFSETQ. Trimming took 0 bases from V and 1 from J; bases not matched to a gene: 4. There are 18 residues in the CDR3. CDR3 nucleotide sequence: TGCGCCAGCAGCTTGGCTGGGACAGGGGCTTCTGGGGCCAACGTCCTGACTTTC. Translating gives CASSLAGTGASGANVLTF. The entire variable domain, with the rest obtained from reference TRBV5-1 and TRBJ2-6, is as follows: KAGVTQTPRYLIKTRGQQVTLSCSPISGHRSVSWYQQTPGQGLQFLFEYFSETQRNKGNFPGRFSGRQFSNSRSEMNVSTLELGDSALYLCASSLAGTGASGANVLTFGAGSRLTVL.

This sequence joins TRBV7-3 and TRBJ2-3; D unclear. The ends were cut back, 1 base at V and 6 bases at J, with 8 bases in the middle. This CDR3 spans 13 amino acids. Germline CDR1 and CDR2: SGHTA and FQGTGA. CDR3 sequence (DNA): TGTGCCAGCAGCTTAAATGCCAGGGATACGCAGTATTTT. Translation: CASSLNARDTQYF.

Comments on this clone: Other nucleotide sequences in the sample specify the same CDR3. The chain is built from TRBV4-1 and TRBJ2-7, with TRBD2 matching 11 bases. This CDR3 region has 19 residues. In germline, CDR1 is MGHRA, CDR2 YSYEKL. V lost 0 bases and J lost 3; bases outside the gene matches: 13. CDR3 loop: CASSQDPLSGLAAIYEQYF. The DNA of the CDR3 is TGCGCCAGCAGCCAAGATCCTCTGTCGGGACTAGCGGCCATCTACGAGCAGTACTTC.

The chain has TRBV2 and TRBJ2-3; unclear D gene. V lost 4 bases and J lost 2, with 13 bases in between. The CDR3 has 15 residues. Germline V gene lookup returns CDR1 SNHLY and CDR2 FYNNEI. CDR3 region: CASSGGEKITDTQYF. CDR3 DNA sequence: TGTGCCAGCAGTGGAGGAGAAAAAATCACAGATACGCAGTATTTT. The full variable domain, in which reference TRBV2 and TRBJ2-3 provide the parts outside the CDR3, is EPEVTQTPSHQVTQMGQEVILRCVPISNHLYFYWYRQILGQKVEFLVSFYNNEISEKSEIFDDQFSVERPDGSNFTLKIRSTKLEDSAMYFCASSGGEKITDTQYFGPGTRLTVL.

V usage is TRBV27 and J usage is TRBJ1-5, with TRBD1 matching 9 bases. This CDR3 contains 14 residues. CDR1 MNHEY and CDR2 SMNVEV come from the germline V gene (reference sequence). J lost 6 bases, V lost 5 bases, and 5 bases had no gene match. The CDR3 region has the DNA TGTGCCAGCAGTCAATCGACAGGGGGTCAGCCCCAGCATTTT. The encoded protein is CASSQSTGGQPQHF.

The chain is built from TRBV6-1 and TRBJ1-2; D not resolved. This CDR3 contains 13 residues. The V end was cut by 4 bases, the J end by 6 bases, with 12 bases between. Germline CDR1 and CDR2: MNHNS and SASEGT. For the CDR3, the DNA is TGTGCCAGCAGTGCCCAGGTACGGCATGGCTACACCTTC. Translated: CASSAQVRHGYTF.

The CDR3: CASRQTGRPNQPQHF. CDR3 sequence (DNA): TGTGCCAGCCGCCAGACGGGGAGGCCGAATCAGCCCCAGCATTTT. The chain uses TRBV6-5 and TRBJ1-5; no clear D gene. In germline, CDR1 is MNHEY, CDR2 SVGAGI. The CDR3 covers 15 residues. With 8 bases removed from V and 4 bases from J, the gap between germline ends came to 18 bases.

This chain connects TRBV7-9 to TRBJ2-7; TRBD2 matches at 7 bases. The CDR3 has 15 amino acids. V lost 4 bases and J lost 0; bases outside the gene matches: 6. Looked up from germline, CDR1 is SEHNR and CDR2 is FQNEAQ (reference sequence). The CDR3 is CASSSLGGSSYEQYF. As DNA, the CDR3 is TGTGCCAGCAGCTCCCTCGGGGGGAGCTCCTACGAGCAGTACTTC.

The chain couples TRBV6-1 to TRBJ2-2; D may be TRBD2 (6 bases). V lost 4 bases, J lost 3 bases, and 9 bases lay in between. The CDR3 sequence is 14 residues long. Germline lookup yields CDR1 MNHNS and CDR2 SASEGT. The CDR3 DNA is TGTGCCAGCAGTGGGCGGGGAGACACCGGGGAGCTGTTTTTT. It is translated as CASSGRGDTGELFF.

The rearrangement uses TRBV6-1 and TRBJ2-3, with 7 bases lining up with TRBD1. The V gene end was trimmed by 1 base and the J gene end by 5 bases; junction bases not matched to a gene: 6. This CDR3 region has 15 residues. CDR1 is MNHNS and CDR2 is SASEGT in the germline V gene. The CDR3 sequence is CASSEGIGGLDTQYF. DNA of the CDR3: TGTGCCAGCAGTGAAGGGATAGGGGGCTTAGATACGCAGTATTTT.

The chain carries TRBV5-1 and TRBJ2-2; 16 bases are a match to TRBD2. The germline V gene encodes CDR1 SGHRS and CDR2 YFSETQ. This CDR3 is built from 18 residues. V trimming: 4 bases; J trimming: 5 bases; junction bases outside the gene matches: 8. The CDR3 sequence: CASSGGLAGGPWTGELFF. As DNA, the CDR3 is TGCGCCAGCAGCGGGGGACTAGCGGGAGGGCCTTGGACCGGGGAGCTGTTTTTT.